The 8 T cell receptor beta chains given below trace back to one sample, sequenced in a study of cytomegalovirus exposure and HLA in healthy donors. The PCR contained 60 Vbeta and 13 Jbeta primers. Clones were sequenced by immunoSEQ multiplex PCR, and TCRdb holds only the in-frame ones, with some missing. Found here are 190,000 or so clones, 75% to 85% of them singletons; the top ten hold about 0.64%. The sample was PBMCs. These receptors all come from a boy aged 5-17 years in good health and CMV-seronegative.

This chain uses TRBV5-3 with TRBJ2-1; no definite D call. TRBV5-3 belongs to the ORF category, with a function that is uncertain. V was pared by 6 bases and J by 3 bases, with 10 bases between. The CDR3 spans 13 residues. The CDR3 DNA is TGTGCCAGAACCGTTCGGGTCTACAATGAGCAGTTCTTC. Protein: CARTVRVYNEQFF.

The rearrangement uses TRBV5-1 and TRBJ2-3; D is perhaps TRBD2 (5 bases). CDR1 and CDR2 (germline): SGHRS, YFSETQ. Trimming stripped 0 bases from V and 2 bases from J, with 7 bases between. The CDR3 runs 14 residues. This CDR3 reads CASSLAGDTDTQYF. Here the CDR3 DNA reads TGCGCCAGCAGCTTGGCCGGGGACACAGATACGCAGTATTTT. Combining the CDR3 with reference TRBV5-1 and TRBJ2-3 gives the whole variable domain KAGVTQTPRYLIKTRGQQVTLSCSPISGHRSVSWYQQTPGQGLQFLFEYFSETQRNKGNFPGRFSGRQFSNSRSEMNVSTLELGDSALYLCASSLAGDTDTQYFGPGTRLTVL.

This CDR3 is CASSFTTGDEQYF. The CDR3 region has the DNA TGTGCCAGCAGCTTTACGACAGGGGATGAGCAGTACTTC. The J gene is TRBJ2-7, the V gene TRBV5-6, with 8 bases lining up with TRBD1. Germline trimming cut 2 bases from V and 7 bases from J; bases unmatched to any gene: 5. The CDR3 has 13 residues. Germline V gene sequence: CDR1 SGHDT, CDR2 YYEEEE.

DNA for the CDR3: TGTGCCAGCAGCTTGTTTGGACAGGGGAGCTATGGCTACACCTTC. Protein sequence: CASSLFGQGSYGYTF. V usage is TRBV5-6 and J usage is TRBJ1-2, with 9 nucleotides matching TRBD1. The CDR3 sequence is 15 residues long. With V trimmed by 1 base and J by 4 bases, 5 bases remained unmatched. Germline CDR1 and CDR2: SGHDT and YYEEEE.

The gene calls are TRBV7-2 and TRBJ2-1; 11 positions agree with TRBD2. The ends lost 4 bases at V and 9 bases at J; junction bases unmatched: 8. The CDR3 totals 15 residues. Germline CDR1 and CDR2: SGHTA and FQGNSA. The CDR3 DNA reads as TGTGCCAGCAGCTCCACGGGACTAGCGGAGGTTGAGCAGTTCTTC. This sequence encodes CASSSTGLAEVEQFF.

This sequence joins TRBV7-3 and TRBJ1-1; D call uncertain. There are 14 residues in the CDR3. V was shortened by 0 bases and J by 5 bases, with 10 bases between the two germline ends. Germline CDR1 is SGHTA and CDR2 is FQGTGA. The CDR3 coding sequence is TGTGCCAGCAGCTTAACCCGGGTTGGAACTGAAGCTTTCTTT. Its protein product is CASSLTRVGTEAFF.

The rearrangement joins TRBV6-5 to TRBJ2-7; 12 bases are shared with TRBD2. J was trimmed by 3 bases and V by 0 bases; bases with no gene match: 0. CDR1 is MNHEY and CDR2 is SVGAGI in the germline V gene. The CDR3 is 15 residues long. For the CDR3, the DNA is TGTGCCAGCAGTTACTCGGGACTAGCGGGCTACGAGCAGTACTTC. Translated: CASSYSGLAGYEQYF.

This chain connects TRBV5-1 to TRBJ1-1; D possibly corresponds to TRBD1 (5 bases). Germline V gene lookup returns CDR1 SGHRS and CDR2 YFSETQ. V dropped 2 bases and J dropped 0 bases, with 20 bases sitting between them. The CDR3 is 18 residues long. CDR3 residues: CASSFGGGLSRMNTEAFF. CDR3 coding DNA: TGCGCCAGCAGCTTTGGCGGGGGATTAAGTCGAATGAACACTGAAGCTTTCTTT.